The rows below give T cell receptor beta chains drawn from one sample of a study of CD8 T cells in Susac syndrome. TCRdb fed the immunoSEQ multiplex PCR reads into MiXCR, producing one record per CDR3 protein. The sample contains 170,000 or so distinct CDR3 sequences, 85% to 95% of which appear only once. The sequenced sample was CD4+ T cells from PBMCs. The receptors come from a human donor with Susac syndrome. Both conserved end residues are part of each CDR3. A D gene is named only where the DNA matches it firmly. Clone sizes are given selectively: once, few, many, or a class where the clone is expanded.

V	size	D	J	DNA	CDR3
TRBV12-3/TRBV12-4	NA	NA	TRBJ2-5	TGTGCCAGCAGTATAGCAGAAAAAAAGACCCAGTACTTC	CASSIAEKKTQYF
TRBV9	NA	NA	TRBJ2-7	TGTGCCAGCAGCGTAGAGGGTGAGGGGGCCTACGAGCAGTACTTC	CASSVEGEGAYEQYF
TRBV29-1	once	TRBD1	TRBJ2-4	TGCAGCCTTCACAGGGGAACCAAAAACATTCAGTACTTC	CSLHRGTKNIQYF
TRBV4-3	once	NA	TRBJ1-2	TGCGCCAGCAGCCAACAAATGGGGCAGGCGGGCTACACCTTC	CASSQQMGQAGYTF
TRBV4-3	NA	NA	TRBJ1-4	TGCGCCAGCAGCCAATCGGGACGGAGGGCAACTAATGAAAAACTGTTTTTT	CASSQSGRRATNEKLFF
TRBV4-1	once	NA	TRBJ1-1	TGCGCCAGCAGCCCCTATAGGGTTACTGAAGCTTTCTTT	CASSPYRVTEAFF
TRBV7-3	NA	NA	TRBJ1-5	TGTGCCAGCAGCTTGCAGGGGACGGGCAATCAGCCCCAGCATTTT	CASSLQGTGNQPQHF
TRBV18	NA	TRBD2	TRBJ2-1	TGTGCCAGCTCACCCCGGCCTAGCGGGGGCCCGAACAATGAGCAGTTCTTC	CASSPRPSGGPNNEQFF
TRBV30	NA	NA	TRBJ2-5	TGTGCCTGGAGTGAGGCGCGGGAGACCCAGTACTTC	CAWSEARETQYF
TRBV29-1	NA	TRBD1	TRBJ2-7	TGCAGCGCCGGGACCGGGACAGGGCCCTACGAGCAGTACTTC	CSAGTGTGPYEQYF
TRBV14	once	NA	TRBJ1-5	TGTGCCAGCAGCCAAGATAGCGGTCAGCCCCAGCATTTT	CASSQDSGQPQHF
TRBV15	NA	TRBD1	TRBJ2-5	TGTGCCACCAGCAGGGACAGGGTAGAGACCCAGTACTTC	CATSRDRVETQYF
TRBV27	NA	NA	TRBJ1-1	TGTGCCAGCAGTTTATTCGGGGGCACTGAAGCTTTCTTT	CASSLFGGTEAFF
TRBV3-1	once	NA	TRBJ2-7	TGTGCCAGCAGCTCCACTAATGGACAGTTCTACGAGCAGTACTTC	CASSSTNGQFYEQYF
TRBV5-1	NA	NA	TRBJ1-1	TGCGCCAGCAGCTTGGGGGCAGCAGCGAACACTGAAGCTTTCTTT	CASSLGAAANTEAFF
TRBV12-3/TRBV12-4	NA	NA	TRBJ2-3	TGTGCCAGCATGGGTCGCTCGGCGCAGTATTTT	CASMGRSAQYF
TRBV27	NA	TRBD1	TRBJ1-4	TGTGCCAGCAGCCGCATCGACAGGGTCGGTAATGAAAAACTGTTTTTT	CASSRIDRVGNEKLFF
TRBV6-5	NA	NA	TRBJ2-7	TGTGCCAGCAGTTTTATGACAGCCTCGGGCGAGCAGTACTTC	CASSFMTASGEQYF
TRBV10-3	NA	TRBD1	TRBJ1-5	TGTGCCATCAGTGAGTCGACAGGGGATAATCAGCCCCAGCATTTT	CAISESTGDNQPQHF
TRBV6-5	once	TRBD1	TRBJ2-5	TGTGCCAGCAGTTACGGGACAGGGGGGGCGACCCAGTACTTC	CASSYGTGGATQYF
TRBV15	NA	NA	TRBJ1-1	TGTGCCACCAGCAGAGATTGGAAAGGGTCGGTTACTGAAGCTTTCTTT	CATSRDWKGSVTEAFF
TRBV27	NA	NA	TRBJ1-1	TGTGCCAGCAGTTTTATGGGCCCCGGGAACACTGAAGCTTTCTTT	CASSFMGPGNTEAFF
TRBV18	NA	NA	TRBJ1-5	TGTGCCAGCTCACCACCGGGCAATCAGCCCCAGCATTTT	CASSPPGNQPQHF
TRBV5-1	NA	NA	TRBJ1-1	TGCGCCAGCAGCTTGGGGGGGACCACTGAAGCTTTCTTT	CASSLGGTTEAFF
TRBV20-1	NA	TRBD2	TRBJ2-5	TGCAGTGCTAGGCGAAGACTAGCGGAAGAGACCCAGTACTTC	CSARRRLAEETQYF
TRBV20-1	NA	TRBD2	TRBJ2-3	TGCAGTGCCACGATGGGACTAGCCGGCACAGATACGCAGTATTTT	CSATMGLAGTDTQYF
TRBV27	NA	NA	TRBJ1-1	TGTGCCAGCAGTTCATCCGACGGTGACACTGAAGCTTTCTTT	CASSSSDGDTEAFF
TRBV7-8	NA	NA	TRBJ1-1	TGTGCCAGCAGCTTAGCGCTCGCGGGACGGAAAAGAGCTTTCTTT	CASSLALAGRKRAFF
TRBV6-2/TRBV6-3	NA	NA	TRBJ1-6	TGTGCCAGCAGTCCCCAGATACTCCAGGGCTCACCCCTCCACTTT	CASSPQILQGSPLHF
TRBV29-1	NA	NA	TRBJ2-1	TGCAGCACCTCACCCCAGCGGTGGGGTGATGAGCAGTTCTTC	CSTSPQRWGDEQFF
TRBV20-1	NA	NA	TRBJ1-3	TGCAGTGCAGAACGCCCAGGGGGAAACACCATATATTTT	CSAERPGGNTIYF
TRBV27	NA	NA	TRBJ1-5	TGTGCCAGCAGTTTACAGGGAGAGGGCAGGCAGCCCCAGCATTTT	CASSLQGEGRQPQHF
TRBV2	NA	TRBD1	TRBJ2-3	TGTGCCAGCAACCGGGACAGAAGCACAGATACGCAGTATTTT	CASNRDRSTDTQYF
TRBV29-1	NA	TRBD2	TRBJ2-3	TGCAGCGTTGTCGGGAGGGCAGATACGCAGTATTTT	CSVVGRADTQYF
TRBV7-8	NA	TRBD1	TRBJ1-1	TGTGCCAGCAGCTCCACGCCGGGACAGTTCCCTTTCTTT	CASSSTPGQFPFF
TRBV12-3/TRBV12-4	NA	NA	TRBJ2-1	TGTGCCAGCAGGACTAGTTACAATGAGCAGTTCTTC	CASRTSYNEQFF
TRBV4-2	NA	NA	TRBJ2-1	TGTGCCAGCAGCCAAGAAGGGGGACCACCCTACAATGAGCAGTTCTTC	CASSQEGGPPYNEQFF
TRBV5-1	NA	NA	TRBJ1-2	TGCGCCAGCAGCTTAACGACAGGAAACTATGGCTACACCTTC	CASSLTTGNYGYTF
TRBV7-9	NA	NA	TRBJ2-5	TGTGCCAGCAGCTTAGGATCGGAGACCCAGTACTTC	CASSLGSETQYF
TRBV15	NA	NA	TRBJ2-6	TGTGCCACCAGCAGCAACGAACCCCCCTCTGGGGCCAACGTCCTGACTTTC	CATSSNEPPSGANVLTF
TRBV3-1	once	NA	TRBJ2-7	TGTGCCAGCAGCCAAATTAAGGTCCCCTACGAGCAGTACTTC	CASSQIKVPYEQYF
TRBV12-3/TRBV12-4	NA	NA	TRBJ2-5	TGTGCCAGCAGCCGCGACCAACAGGGAGGGACCCAGTACTTC	CASSRDQQGGTQYF
TRBV7-9	NA	TRBD2	TRBJ2-3	TGTGCCAGCAGCCTTGGGACTAGCGGGTTCACAGATACGCAGTATTTT	CASSLGTSGFTDTQYF
TRBV20-1	NA	NA	TRBJ2-5	TGCAGTGCTAGAGGACGCGCCGGGGTAACGTCTTTTGGGACCCAGTACTTC	CSARGRAGVTSFGTQYF
TRBV5-1	NA	NA	TRBJ2-5	TGCGCCAGCAGCTTGTCAGGGACGGAGACCCAGTACTTC	CASSLSGTETQYF
TRBV29-1	once	NA	TRBJ1-2	TGCAGCGTTGAAGTCTCAAGAAACTATGGCTACACCTTC	CSVEVSRNYGYTF